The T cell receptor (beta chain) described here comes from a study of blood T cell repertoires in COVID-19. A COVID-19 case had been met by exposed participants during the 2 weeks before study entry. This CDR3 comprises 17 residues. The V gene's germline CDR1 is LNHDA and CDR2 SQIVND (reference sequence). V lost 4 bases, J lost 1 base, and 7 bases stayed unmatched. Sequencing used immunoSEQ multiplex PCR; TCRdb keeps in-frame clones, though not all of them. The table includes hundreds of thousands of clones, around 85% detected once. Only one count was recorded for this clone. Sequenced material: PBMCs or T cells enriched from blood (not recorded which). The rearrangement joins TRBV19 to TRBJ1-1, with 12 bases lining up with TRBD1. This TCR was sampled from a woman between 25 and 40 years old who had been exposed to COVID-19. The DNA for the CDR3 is TGTGCCAGTAGTAAGGGACAGGGGGCTGGGTGGAACACTGAAGCTTTCTTT. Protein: CASSKGQGAGWNTEAFF.